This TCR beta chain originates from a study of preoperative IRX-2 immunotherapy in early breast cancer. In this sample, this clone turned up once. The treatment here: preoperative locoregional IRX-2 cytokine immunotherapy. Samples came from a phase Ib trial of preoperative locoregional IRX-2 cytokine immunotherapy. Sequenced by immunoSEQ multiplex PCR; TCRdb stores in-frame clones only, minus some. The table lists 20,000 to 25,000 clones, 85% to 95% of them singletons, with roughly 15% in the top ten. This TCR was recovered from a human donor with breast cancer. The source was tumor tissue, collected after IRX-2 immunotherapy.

The CDR3 DNA reads TGCGCCAGCCGGTTCGCGGCTAGCGGGCTCTCCTACGAGCAGTACTTC. The encoded protein is CASRFAASGLSYEQYF. The chain joins TRBV5-1 to TRBJ2-7; the match to TRBD2 covers 8 bases. Trimming removed 7 bases from V and 0 bases from J; junction bases left unmatched: 12. The CDR3 runs 16 residues. CDR1 SGHRS and CDR2 YFSETQ come from the germline V gene.